The rows below give T cell receptor beta chains drawn from one sample of a study of cytomegalovirus exposure and HLA in healthy donors. The repertoire was sequenced with immunoSEQ multiplex PCR; TCRdb's copy has only in-frame clones and lacks some. The sample carries around 64,000 clones, roughly 85% recorded once. Input material: PBMCs. These receptors all stem from a female donor in good health and CMV-seronegative. Both conserved end residues are part of each CDR3. D genes are given only for firm matches. Not all rows give a size; the values are once, few, many and, for expanded clones, a class.

j_call v_call d_call clone_size cdr3_nt cdr3_aa
TRBJ2-7 TRBV14 NA NA TGTGCCAGCAGAGAGACAGGATCTGACGAGCAGTACTTC CASRETGSDEQYF
TRBJ1-6 TRBV19 NA NA TGTGCCAGTAGTATCGGTATAATTAATTCACCCCTCCACTTT CASSIGIINSPLHF
TRBJ2-7 TRBV30 NA NA TGTGCCTGGAGTGACAGGCACGAGCAGTACTTC CAWSDRHEQYF
TRBJ1-1 TRBV18 NA NA TGTGCCAGCTCACCGACGGGCCAGGGGATGAACACTGAAGCTTTCTTT CASSPTGQGMNTEAFF
TRBJ2-5 TRBV20-1 NA NA TGCAGTGCGTTACAGCAAGAGACCCAGTACTTC CSALQQETQYF
TRBJ2-7 TRBV6-5 TRBD2 NA TGTGCCAGCAGTGCAAGACTAGCGGGGGGCTACGAGCAGTACTTC CASSARLAGGYEQYF
TRBJ2-1 TRBV7-2 NA NA TGTGCCAGCAGCTTAGTCGGGAAAAGCTCCTACAATGAGCAGTTCTTC CASSLVGKSSYNEQFF
TRBJ2-2 TRBV4-1 TRBD1 NA TGCGCCAGCAGCCAAGCCCTCGTAGGGACAGGGCTCACCGGGGAGCTGTTTTTT CASSQALVGTGLTGELFF
TRBJ1-1 TRBV6-1 NA NA TGTGCCACACAAACAGGGTGGGGAGCTTTCTTT CATQTGWGAFF
TRBJ2-3 TRBV29-1 TRBD2 NA TGCAGCGCCCTGGGGGGGAGGTTGTATACGCAGTATTTT CSALGGRLYTQYF
TRBJ1-1 TRBV5-4 NA NA TGTGCCAGCAGCCCTTCCGAGTGGACTGAAGCTTTCTTT CASSPSEWTEAFF
TRBJ2-5 TRBV5-1 NA NA TGCGCCAGCAGCTGGAACCCCGGGGGAACCCAGTACTTC CASSWNPGGTQYF
TRBJ2-3 TRBV19 NA NA TGTGCCAGTAGTATAGGGGGAGTTAAGACAGATACGCAGTATTTT CASSIGGVKTDTQYF
TRBJ1-1 TRBV7-8 NA NA TGTGCCAGCAGCTTAACAGCGAACACTGAAGCTTTCTTT CASSLTANTEAFF
TRBJ1-6 TRBV6-6 NA NA TGTGCCAGCGGGCAGGGGCGAAATTCACCCCTCCACTTT CASGQGRNSPLHF
TRBJ2-7 TRBV28 TRBD1 NA TGTGCCAGCAGTTTAGGGGGGACAGGGGTCTCCTACGAGCAGTACTTC CASSLGGTGVSYEQYF
TRBJ2-7 TRBV6-6 NA NA TGTGCCAGCAGCCCCAAGCCCTACGAGCAGTACTTC CASSPKPYEQYF
TRBJ2-1 TRBV2 TRBD2 NA TGTGCCAGCAGCGAGACTAGCGGGAACAATGAGCAGTTCTTC CASSETSGNNEQFF
TRBJ1-1 TRBV19 NA NA TGTGCCAGCGCCAGTCGGGGAGGAGCTTTCTTT CASASRGGAFF
TRBJ1-5 TRBV6-1 TRBD1 once TGTGCCAGCAGTGAAAAAGGGACAGTAAGCAATCAGCCCCAGCATTTT CASSEKGTVSNQPQHF
TRBJ2-7 TRBV7-9 NA NA TGTGCCAGCAGCCCTATATCTCCCGAGCAGTACTTC CASSPISPEQYF
TRBJ1-1 TRBV29-1 TRBD1 NA TGCAGCGTTTCGCGGGACAGTATGAACACTGAAGCTTTCTTT CSVSRDSMNTEAFF
TRBJ2-1 TRBV19 NA NA TGTGCCAGTAGTATGGGGAGTTCCACCTACAATGAGCAGTTCTTC CASSMGSSTYNEQFF
TRBJ1-6 TRBV6-5 NA NA TGTGCCAGCAGTGACTCCGACAGTAGGAGTTCACCCCTCCACTTT CASSDSDSRSSPLHF
TRBJ2-3 TRBV5-1 TRBD1 few TGCGCCAGCAGCAAGGACAGGGCAGATACGCAGTATTTT CASSKDRADTQYF
TRBJ1-1 TRBV7-9 NA NA TGTGCCAGCAGCTTCATCAACACTGAAGCTTTCTTT CASSFINTEAFF
TRBJ2-3 TRBV11-3 NA few TGTGCCAGCAGCGCCCGACAGGTAGTGGGTACAGATACGCAGTATTTT CASSARQVVGTDTQYF
TRBJ2-7 TRBV28 TRBD1 once TGTGCCAGCAGACCCTTTACCGGGACAGGGATCTACGAGCAGTACTTC CASRPFTGTGIYEQYF
TRBJ1-5 TRBV6-5 TRBD1 NA TGTGCCAGCAGTTACTCAGGGACAGGGGATCAGCCCCAGCATTTT CASSYSGTGDQPQHF
TRBJ1-2 TRBV7-9 TRBD1 NA TGTGCCAGCAGCTTAGATGCAGGGGGAAGTCACTATGGCTACACCTTC CASSLDAGGSHYGYTF
TRBJ2-1 TRBV28 NA NA TGTGCCAGCAGTCCTTACAATGAGCAGTTCTTC CASSPYNEQFF
TRBJ2-7 TRBV18 TRBD1 NA TGTGCCAGCTCCCGGACAGGGTGGGACTACGAGCAGTACTTC CASSRTGWDYEQYF
TRBJ2-2 TRBV21-1 NA NA TGTGCCAGAAAAGGGGGCGCGGCCCGGGACACCGGGGAGCTGTTTTTT CARKGGAARDTGELFF
TRBJ2-1 TRBV18 NA NA TGTGCCAGCTCCATGGACAGTCTCAGCCTCTTGGGTGAGCAGTTCTTC CASSMDSLSLLGEQFF
TRBJ2-7 TRBV28 NA NA TGTGCCAGCAGTTTACGGGGGTCTTACGAGCAGTACTTC CASSLRGSYEQYF
TRBJ2-3 TRBV10-3 TRBD2 once TGTGCCATCAGTGAGTCGTCCCTGACTAGCGGGGGGGCTGGAGATACGCAGTATTTT CAISESSLTSGGAGDTQYF
TRBJ2-7 TRBV7-9 NA once TGTGCCAGCAGCCGGGACATCTACGAGCAGTACTTC CASSRDIYEQYF
TRBJ1-5 TRBV28 NA NA TGTGCCAGCAGTTTGTTGGCCGGGAATCAGCCCCAGCATTTT CASSLLAGNQPQHF
TRBJ1-4 TRBV5-1 TRBD1 NA TGCGCCAGCAGCCCACTAGGACAGGCTTATAATGAAAAACTGTTTTTT CASSPLGQAYNEKLFF
TRBJ2-3 TRBV4-2 TRBD2 NA TGTGCCAGCAGCCAAGATCTAGCGGGGGGGACAGATACGCAGTATTTT CASSQDLAGGTDTQYF
TRBJ1-1 TRBV27 NA NA TGTGCCAGCAGTTTAATACAGGGAGCGGAAGCTTTCTTT CASSLIQGAEAFF